Reported below is one T cell receptor beta chain. Its antigen is currently unknown. The sample originates from a study of T-cell memory formation after mild COVID-19. Findings of the study overall: CD4+ contracting clones were mainly CM and EM; CD8+ ones, EMRA. Pre-infection memory already had some responding clones, implying cross-reactive memory joined. The authors did not confirm SARS-CoV-2 specificity of second-wave clones peaking day 37.

This CDR3 is 20 amino acids long. Trimming took 5 bases from V and 5 from J, leaving 31 bases between them. Germline V lookup: CDR1 MNHNS, CDR2 SASEGT. The authors produced TCR alpha and TCR beta cDNA libraries with sample barcodes and UMIs by 5'RACE using constant-segment primers. Via MiXCR, TCRdb re-called the 5' RACE reads, giving one row per CDR3 protein. The sample includes roughly 220,000 distinct CDR3 sequences, more than 8% of them seen just once. The chain recombines TRBV6-1 with TRBJ2-1; D is possibly TRBD2 (6 bases). The sample taken for sequencing was PBMCs or a T cell subset sorted from them (not recorded which). This TCR derives from a young man who had mild COVID-19 (a few samples of this study predate the infection). Cell type and time point are not known. The CDR3 DNA is TGTGCCAGCAGTAACCCGTCCGAAGGGGCGGGGTATGCAGGCGACAATGAGCAGTTCTTC. Its protein is CASSNPSEGAGYAGDNEQFF.